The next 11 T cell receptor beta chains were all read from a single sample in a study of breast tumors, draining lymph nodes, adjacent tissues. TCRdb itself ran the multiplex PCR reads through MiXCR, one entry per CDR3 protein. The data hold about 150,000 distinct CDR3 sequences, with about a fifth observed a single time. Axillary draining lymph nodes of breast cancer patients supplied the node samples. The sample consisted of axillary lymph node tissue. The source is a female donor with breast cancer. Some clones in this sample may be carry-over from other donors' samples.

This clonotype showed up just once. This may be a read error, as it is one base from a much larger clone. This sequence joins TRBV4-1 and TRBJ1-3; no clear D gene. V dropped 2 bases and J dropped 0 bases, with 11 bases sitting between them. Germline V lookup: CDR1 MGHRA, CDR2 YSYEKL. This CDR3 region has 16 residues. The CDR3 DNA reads TGCGCCAGCAGCCAAATCTCTCAGGCCTCTGGAAACACCATATATTTT. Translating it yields CASSQISQASGNTIYF.

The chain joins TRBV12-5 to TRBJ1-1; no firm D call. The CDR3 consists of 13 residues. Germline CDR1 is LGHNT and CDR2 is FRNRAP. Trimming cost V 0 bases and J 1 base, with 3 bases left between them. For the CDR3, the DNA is TGTGCTAGTGGTTTGGTACAGAACACTGAAGCTTTCTTT. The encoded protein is CASGLVQNTEAFF. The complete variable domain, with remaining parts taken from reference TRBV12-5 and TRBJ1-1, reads DARVTQTPRHKVTEMGQEVTMRCQPILGHNTVFWYRQTMMQGLELLAYFRNRAPLDDSGMPKDRFSAEMPDATLATLKIQPSEPRDSAVYFCASGLVQNTEAFFGQGTRLTVV.

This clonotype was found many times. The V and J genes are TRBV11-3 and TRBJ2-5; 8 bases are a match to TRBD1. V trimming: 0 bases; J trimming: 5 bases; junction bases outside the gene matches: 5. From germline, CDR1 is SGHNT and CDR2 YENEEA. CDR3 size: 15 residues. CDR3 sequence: CASSLDGTGHETQYF. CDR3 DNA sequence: TGTGCCAGCAGCTTAGACGGGACAGGACACGAGACCCAGTACTTC.

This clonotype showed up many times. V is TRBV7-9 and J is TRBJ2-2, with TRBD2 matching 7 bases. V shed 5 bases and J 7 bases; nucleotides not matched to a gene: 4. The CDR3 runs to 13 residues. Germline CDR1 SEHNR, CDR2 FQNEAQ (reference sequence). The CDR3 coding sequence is TGTGCCAGCAGCCGTCCGGGAGGCGGGGAGCTGTTTTTT. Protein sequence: CASSRPGGGELFF.

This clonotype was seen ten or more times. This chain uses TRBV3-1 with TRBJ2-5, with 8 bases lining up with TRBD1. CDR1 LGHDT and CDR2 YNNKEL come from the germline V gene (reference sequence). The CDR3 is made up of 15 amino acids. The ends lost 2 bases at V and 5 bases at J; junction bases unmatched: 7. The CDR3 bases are TGTGCCAGCAGCCAAACCGGGACAGGTTTCGAGACCCAGTACTTC. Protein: CASSQTGTGFETQYF.

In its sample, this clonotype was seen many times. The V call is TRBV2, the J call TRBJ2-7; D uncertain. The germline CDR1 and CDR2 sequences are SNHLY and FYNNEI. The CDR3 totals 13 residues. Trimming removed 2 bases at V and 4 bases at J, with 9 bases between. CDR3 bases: TGTGCCAGCAGTGAACCGGCGGTTTACGAGCAGTACTTC. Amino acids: CASSEPAVYEQYF.

CDR3 DNA sequence: TGTGCCAGTACTTTCCGGGACATCGAGACCCAGTACTTC. It encodes CASTFRDIETQYF. This chain uses TRBV28 with TRBJ2-5, with a weak D call TRBD1 (6 bases). The ends were cut back, 9 bases at V and 5 bases at J, with 16 bases in the middle. CDR3 length: 13 residues. Germline CDR1 is MDHEN and CDR2 is SYDVKM.

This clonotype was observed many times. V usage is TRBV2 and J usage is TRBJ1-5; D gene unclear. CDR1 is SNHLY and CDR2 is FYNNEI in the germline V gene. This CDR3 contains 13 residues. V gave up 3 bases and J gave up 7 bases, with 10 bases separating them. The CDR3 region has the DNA TGTGCCAGCAGTGATGCAGCATTCCAGCCCCAGCATTTT. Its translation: CASSDAAFQPQHF.

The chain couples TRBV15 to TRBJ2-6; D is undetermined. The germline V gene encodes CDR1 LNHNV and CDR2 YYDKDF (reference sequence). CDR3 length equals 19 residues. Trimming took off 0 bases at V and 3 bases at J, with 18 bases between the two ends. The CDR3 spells CATSRDDEGSWDGANVLTF. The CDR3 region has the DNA TGTGCCACCAGCAGAGATGACGAAGGCTCCTGGGATGGGGCCAACGTCCTGACTTTC.

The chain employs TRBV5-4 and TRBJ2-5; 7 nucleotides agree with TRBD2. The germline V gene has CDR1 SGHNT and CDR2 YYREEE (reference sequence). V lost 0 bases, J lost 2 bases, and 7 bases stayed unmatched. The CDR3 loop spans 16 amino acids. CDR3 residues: CASSLAVGGAQETQYF. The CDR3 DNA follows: TGTGCCAGCAGCTTGGCGGTGGGAGGGGCTCAAGAGACCCAGTACTTC.

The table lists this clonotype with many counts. CDR3 loop: CASSLGRSSGNTIYF. In nucleotides, the CDR3 is TGTGCCAGCAGCCTGGGACGGAGCTCTGGAAACACCATATATTTT. V gene TRBV6-5 combines with J gene TRBJ1-3; tentatively, D is TRBD1 (5 bases). The germline CDR1 and CDR2 sequences are MNHEY and SVGAGI. This CDR3 is built from 15 residues. The V end lost 6 bases, the J end lost 0 bases, and 12 bases lay between the germline ends.